These 11 T cell receptor beta chains came from one sample sequenced in a study of cytomegalovirus exposure and HLA in healthy donors. The PCR ran on 60 Vbeta and 13 Jbeta primers. Using immunoSEQ multiplex PCR, the repertoire was profiled, and TCRdb retains in-frame clones only, with some absent. The sample carries 100,000 to 150,000 clones, roughly 60% recorded once. Input material: PBMCs. All receptors derive from a woman between 40 and 55 years old in good health and CMV-seronegative.

The CDR3 DNA sequence: TGTGCCAGCAGCGGGCCGAACACTGAAGCTTTCTTT. As protein: CASSGPNTEAFF. The chain carries TRBV21-1 and TRBJ1-1; the table's D call, TRBD1, has no DNA check behind it. TRBV21-1 is deemed a pseudogene. The CDR3 totals 12 residues.

The rearrangement joins TRBV5-8 to TRBJ2-7, with 9 bases matching TRBD1. Losses at the gene ends were 4 bases for V and 2 bases for J; bases not matched to a gene: 13. Germline V gene sequence: CDR1 SGHTS, CDR2 YDEGEE. CDR3 length equals 17 residues. CDR3 nucleotide sequence: TGTGCCAGCAGCCCAAGGCCCGGGACAGGGCCTGCCTACGAGCAGTACTTC. Amino acids: CASSPRPGTGPAYEQYF.

This chain joins TRBV27 and TRBJ1-1; D not certain. The CDR3 loop spans 13 amino acids. Per germline, CDR1 MNHEY and CDR2 SMNVEV (reference sequence). Between the trimmed V and J ends, which lost 2 bases and 6 bases, there was a span of 10 bases. In nucleotides, the CDR3 is TGTGCCAGCAGTTTAAGGAGAGAGGCTGAAGCTTTCTTT. It codes for CASSLRREAEAFF.

V usage is TRBV6-5 and J usage is TRBJ2-2, with 10 bases lining up with TRBD2. There are 16 residues in the CDR3. Germline CDR1 is MNHEY and CDR2 is SVGAGI. V was clipped by 4 bases and J by 0 bases; unmatched bases: 2. The CDR3 DNA sequence: TGTGCCAGCAGTTTACTAGCGGGGACGAACACCGGGGAGCTGTTTTTT. It specifies CASSLLAGTNTGELFF.

This chain joins TRBV30 and TRBJ2-7; a possible D gene is TRBD1 (6 bases). Trimming removed 1 base from V and 2 bases from J, with 9 bases in between. The CDR3 has 13 amino acids. Germline CDR1 GTSNPN, CDR2 SVGIG (reference sequence). CDR3 protein: CAWSADSAYEQYF. DNA of the CDR3: TGTGCCTGGAGTGCGGACAGCGCCTACGAGCAGTACTTC.

This clone was observed a single time. The chain has TRBV6-1 and TRBJ2-5, with 7 bases identical to TRBD2. Germline V CDR1 and CDR2: MNHNS, SASEGT. V shed 9 bases and J 0 bases; nucleotides not matched to a gene: 7. The CDR3 length is 14 residues. This CDR3 is CASDYGGYQETQYF. CDR3 DNA: TGTGCCAGTGATTACGGGGGGTACCAAGAGACCCAGTACTTC.

The chain employs TRBV4-2 and TRBJ2-7; maybe TRBD1 (6 bases). The CDR3 is made up of 16 amino acids. The germline CDR1 and CDR2 sequences are LGHNA and YNFKEQ. The V and J ends lost 2 bases and 2 bases respectively, with 16 bases between them. The CDR3 DNA reads TGTGCCAGCAGCCAAACACCGGACAGTTCTACCTACGAGCAGTACTTC. This encodes CASSQTPDSSTYEQYF.

The chain carries TRBV9 and TRBJ2-7; TRBD2 aligns across 7 bases. This CDR3 has 14 residues. V shed 3 bases, J shed 4 bases, and the junction held 7 bases outside the gene matches. CDR1 SGDLS and CDR2 YYNGEE come from the germline V gene. The CDR3 DNA reads TGTGCCAGCAGCGGTACTAGCGCGGGTTACGAGCAGTACTTC. Protein sequence: CASSGTSAGYEQYF.

This sequence joins TRBV4-1 and TRBJ1-2; 7 positions agree with TRBD1. The CDR3 consists of 16 residues. J gave up 4 bases and V 4 bases, and 12 bases lay outside the gene matches. Germline V gene sequence: CDR1 MGHRA, CDR2 YSYEKL. CDR3 residues: CASSPTHLDRIYGYTF. The DNA of the CDR3 is TGCGCCAGCAGCCCCACCCACTTGGACAGGATCTATGGCTACACCTTC.

Notes on this clone: The sample holds other DNA sequences that translate to the same CDR3. The chain recombines TRBV4-2 with TRBJ1-5; 7 bases agree with TRBD1. The CDR3 covers 14 residues. From germline, CDR1 is LGHNA and CDR2 YNFKEQ. The junction had 3 bases not matched to a gene; V was cut back by 3 bases and J by 4 bases. CDR3 protein: CASSQGQSNQPQHF. The CDR3 bases are TGTGCCAGCAGCCAGGGACAGAGTAATCAGCCCCAGCATTTT.

CDR3 bases: TGTGCCAGCAGTTCCCGGGGACAGGGCTATAATTCACCCCTCCACTTT. This encodes CASSSRGQGYNSPLHF. This chain uses TRBV27 with TRBJ1-6; the match to TRBD1 covers 9 bases. This CDR3 has 16 amino acids. V lost 4 bases and J lost 3; bases outside the gene matches: 4. Germline CDR1 is MNHEY and CDR2 is SMNVEV (reference sequence).